The T cell receptor beta chain under discussion was sequenced for a study of tumor-infiltrating lymphocytes in primary liver carcinoma listed by TCRdb under 2017. In terms of the full investigation: Of the five patients (three men and two women, aged 30 to 69 years), four had hepatocellular carcinoma and one had combined HCC and intrahepatic cholangiocarcinoma. The five patients had tumors staged T1-T3 N0M0, with maximum diameters ranging from roughly 4.2 to 11 cm. Samples yielded roughly 3.5 to 8 million productive TCRbeta reads; read depth did not differ significantly between tissue types. For each liver tumor, the study sampled five regions along with adjacent normal tissue and blood, and applied TCRbeta repertoire sequencing, expression microarrays and whole-exome sequencing. A total of 35 specimens from 5 patients underwent TCRbeta repertoire sequencing, comprising about 25 tumor regions, 5 adjacent noncancerous liver tissues and 5 peripheral blood samples. Agilent mRNA microarray profiling was performed on the roughly 25 tumor region samples to relate TCRbeta repertoire diversity to the local molecular phenotype. Reproducibility between technical replicate repertoires was high, with correlation coefficients above 0.95 and mean shared-clone rates approximately 0.9. Results and caveats for the whole study, not just this receptor: With just five or six patients in the study, the authors point out that the findings should be validated in a larger study. Pairs of tumor regions showed greater repertoire overlap (mean around 35%) than tumor-adjacent pairs (about 17%) or tumor-blood pairs (approximately 15%), which is consistent with antigen-driven expansion. A significantly larger repertoire fraction was made up by the top 250 clones in tumors than in blood (p = 0.039). Because the samples were bulk and unsorted, CD4+ and CD8+ T cell repertoires could not be compared. Because only the TCR beta chain was sequenced and unpaired alpha chains were not captured, true repertoire diversity is likely underestimated. Only roughly 8-25% of top clones appeared in all five regions of a tumor, which suggests that tumor-infiltrating T cells are spatially heterogeneous.

According to the germline V gene, CDR1 reads MNHEY and CDR2 reads SVGAGI. The CDR3 has 15 residues if both end residues are counted. This entry keeps only the CDR3 DNA: 45 bases, framed from base 1. The V and J ends are trimmed by 6 bases and 3 bases, leaving 17 bases between them. Total RNA and DNA were co-extracted without cell sorting from around 20-30 mg of bulk tissue using the AllPrep DNA/RNA mini kit. Between November 2015 and early 2016, roughly five patients in China with histopathologically diagnosed primary liver carcinoma had surgical resection. At the time of sampling, the patients were treatment-naive and had chronic HBV infection. Each tumor was sampled at five spatially separated regions: the tumor centre plus the superior, inferior, left-lateral and right-lateral poles. Histological examination found more than 75% viable tumor cells in every tumor sample. Fresh tumor and adjacent tissue pieces were bisected, with one half stored in RNAlater at -80 degrees C and the other half sent for histology.

TCRbeta-specific cDNA was reverse-transcribed from about 500 ng total RNA using a constant-region primer and ProtoScript II reverse transcriptase. Construction of the TCRbeta libraries relied on three nested rounds of multiplex PCR, following a slightly modified ARM-PCR procedure. Each of the first two PCR rounds ran for 9 to 10 cycles using multiplex TRBV1-TRBV30 forward primers together with a Cbeta reverse primer. Sample barcodes and Illumina adapters were attached in a final 25-cycle PCR using Deep VentR polymerase. Before sequencing, amplicons between 200 and 500 bp were purified from gel using a QIAquick gel extraction kit. The TCRbeta amplicons were sequenced with 250-bp paired-end reads on an Illumina HiSeq 2500. The paper's data handling went like this. To recover full CDR3 sequences, reads were quality-trimmed using Trimmomatic v0.33 and paired reads were then merged using FLASH v1.2.11. V, D and J germline segments were assigned to the rearranged TCRbeta sequences using MiGEC v1.2.1b. Clonotype statistics and Shannon-Wiener diversity indices were computed with VDJtools v1.0.0. To cut down on sampling bias, every analysis after diversity analysis relied on just the 250 most abundant clonotypes from each sample. TCRdb ran its own pipeline on the public reads, namely fastp trimming at Q25 and MiXCR clone calling, and kept in-frame beta chains. Each CDR3 protein gets just one entry, which takes the most common genes and DNA from the rows behind it. TCRdb, not the authors, supplied the V and J calls. This sample is represented by under 200,000 distinct CDR3 sequences; around 85% of them were singletons. The top ten hold about a sixth of the sample.

This clonotype has just a few counts. It lacks a known antigen. The conserved closing phenylalanine or tryptophan is absent in this CDR3, likely reflecting a read error. This sequence uses TRBV6-5 and TRBJ2-5; the D gene cannot be resolved beyond TRBD1 or TRBD2, each matching 6 bases. The TCR was taken from a man aged 40-49 years with primary liver carcinoma and hepatitis B virus infection. The sequenced material came from tumor tissue from primary liver carcinoma. The bases are TGTGCCAGCAGCGGGACGGGGGCAGGTGAAGAGACCCAGTACTTA. This translates into CASSGTGAGEETQYL.